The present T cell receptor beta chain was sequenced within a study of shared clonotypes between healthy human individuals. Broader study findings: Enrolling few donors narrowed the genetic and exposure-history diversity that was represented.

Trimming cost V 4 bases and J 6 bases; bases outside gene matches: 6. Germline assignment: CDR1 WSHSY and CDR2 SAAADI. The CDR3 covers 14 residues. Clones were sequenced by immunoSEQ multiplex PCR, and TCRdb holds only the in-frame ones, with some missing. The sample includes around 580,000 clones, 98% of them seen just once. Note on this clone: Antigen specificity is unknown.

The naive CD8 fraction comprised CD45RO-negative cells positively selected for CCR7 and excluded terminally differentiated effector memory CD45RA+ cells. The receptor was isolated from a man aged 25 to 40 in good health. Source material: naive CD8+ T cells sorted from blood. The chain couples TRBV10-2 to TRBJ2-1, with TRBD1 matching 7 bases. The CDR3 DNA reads TGCGCCAGCAGTGCGGAACAGGGGACCAATGAGCAGTTCTTC. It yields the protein CASSAEQGTNEQFF.